The T cell receptor beta chain described here comes from a study of radiotherapy plus CTLA-4 blockade in lung cancer. Sequencing was performed with immunoSEQ multiplex PCR; in TCRdb, only in-frame clones are kept and a portion is missing. The sample records about 50,000 clones, almost 85% being singletons. People whose metastatic non-small-cell lung cancer was chemo-refractory got focal radiation along with CTLA-4 blockade by ipilimumab. Germline CDR1 MNHEY, CDR2 SVGAGI. The V and J ends lost 6 bases and 6 bases respectively, with 12 bases between them. This CDR3 is 13 amino acids long. The sequence was collected from a human donor with non-small cell lung cancer whose response to radiotherapy plus ipilimumab could not be evaluated. The source material was peripheral blood, sampled from a patient treated with radiotherapy plus ipilimumab. V usage is TRBV6-5 and J usage is TRBJ2-1; unclear D gene. The CDR3, as DNA: TGTGCCAGCAGCAGAACCCTAGGCAATGAGCAGTTCTTC. Amino acid sequence: CASSRTLGNEQFF.